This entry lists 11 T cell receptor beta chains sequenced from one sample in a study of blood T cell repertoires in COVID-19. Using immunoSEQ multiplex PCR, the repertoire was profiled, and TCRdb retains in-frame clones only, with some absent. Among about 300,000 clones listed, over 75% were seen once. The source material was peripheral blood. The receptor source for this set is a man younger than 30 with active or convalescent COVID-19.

The CDR3 nucleotides read TGCGCCAGCAGCTCATTTGCCAGGGGGAATAATGAAAAACTGTTTTTT. Translation gives CASSSFARGNNEKLFF. The chain is built from TRBV5-1 and TRBJ1-4; 7 bases fit TRBD1. This CDR3 comprises 16 residues. J lost 4 bases, V lost 3 bases, and 9 bases had no gene match. Germline CDR1 reads SGHRS; CDR2 reads YFSETQ.

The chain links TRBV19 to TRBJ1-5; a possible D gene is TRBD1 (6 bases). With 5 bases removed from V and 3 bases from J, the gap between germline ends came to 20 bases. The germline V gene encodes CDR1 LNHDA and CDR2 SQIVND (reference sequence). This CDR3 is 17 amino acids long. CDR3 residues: CASSANRVPTINQPQHF. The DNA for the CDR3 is TGTGCCAGTAGTGCCAACAGGGTCCCAACAATCAATCAGCCCCAGCATTTT.

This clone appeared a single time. CDR3: CASILQGTAFF. DNA of the CDR3: TGTGCCAGCATCCTACAGGGCACAGCTTTCTTT. This chain uses TRBV2 with TRBJ1-1, with D possibly being TRBD1 (6 bases). The V gene's germline CDR1 is SNHLY and CDR2 FYNNEI. V lost 7 bases and J lost 10, with 13 bases in between. This CDR3 spans 11 amino acids.

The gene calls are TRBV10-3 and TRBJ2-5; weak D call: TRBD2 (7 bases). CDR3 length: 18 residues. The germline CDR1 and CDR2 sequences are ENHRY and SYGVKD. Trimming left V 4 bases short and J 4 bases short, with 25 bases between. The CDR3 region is CAISGSGQGGEKVETQYF. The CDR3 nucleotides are TGTGCCATCAGTGGAAGTGGCCAAGGGGGGGAGAAGGTAGAGACCCAGTACTTC.

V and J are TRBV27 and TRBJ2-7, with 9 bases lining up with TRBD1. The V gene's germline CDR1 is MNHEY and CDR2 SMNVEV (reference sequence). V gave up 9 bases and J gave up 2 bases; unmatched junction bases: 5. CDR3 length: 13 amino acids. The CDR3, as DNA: TGTGCCAGTGGGACAGGGCTTCCCTACGAGCAGTACTTC. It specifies CASGTGLPYEQYF.

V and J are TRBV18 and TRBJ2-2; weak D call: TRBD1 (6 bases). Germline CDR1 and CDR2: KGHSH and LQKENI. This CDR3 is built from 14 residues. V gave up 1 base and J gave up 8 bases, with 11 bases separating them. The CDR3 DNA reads TGTGCCAGCTCACCACGACAGGATGAGGGGGAGCTGTTTTTT. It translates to CASSPRQDEGELFF.

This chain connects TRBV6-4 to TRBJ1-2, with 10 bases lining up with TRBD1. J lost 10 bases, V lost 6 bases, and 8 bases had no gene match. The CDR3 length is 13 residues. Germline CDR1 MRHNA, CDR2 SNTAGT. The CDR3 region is CASRRDRGQDYTF. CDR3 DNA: TGTGCCAGCAGGAGAGACAGGGGGCAGGACTACACCTTC.

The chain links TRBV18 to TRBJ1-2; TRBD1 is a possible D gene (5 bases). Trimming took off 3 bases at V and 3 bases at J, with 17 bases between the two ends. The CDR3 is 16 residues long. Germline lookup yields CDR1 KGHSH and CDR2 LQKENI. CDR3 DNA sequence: TGTGCCAGCTCACCTGGGACTGGGCAATCTTACTATGGCTACACCTTC. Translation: CASSPGTGQSYYGYTF. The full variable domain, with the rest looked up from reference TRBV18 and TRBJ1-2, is NAGVMQNPRHLVRRRGQEARLRCSPMKGHSHVYWYRQLPEEGLKFMVYLQKENIIDESGMPKERFSAEFPKEGPSILRIQQVVRGDSAAYFCASSPGTGQSYYGYTFGSGTRLTVV.

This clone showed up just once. The CDR3 bases are TGTGCCAGTAGTTCGGGACAGGGGGGTTACGAGCAGTACTTC. This encodes CASSSGQGGYEQYF. V and J are TRBV19 and TRBJ2-7; 11 bases map to TRBD1. CDR1 and CDR2 (germline): LNHDA, SQIVND (reference sequence). The J segment lost 4 bases and the V segment lost 5 bases, leaving 4 bases of the junction unmatched. The CDR3 spans 14 residues.

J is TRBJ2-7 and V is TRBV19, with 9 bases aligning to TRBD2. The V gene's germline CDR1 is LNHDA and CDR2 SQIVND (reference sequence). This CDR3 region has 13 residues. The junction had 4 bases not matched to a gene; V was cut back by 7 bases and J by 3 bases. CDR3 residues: CASTSGEDYEQYF. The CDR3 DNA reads TGTGCCAGTACTAGCGGGGAAGACTACGAGCAGTACTTC.

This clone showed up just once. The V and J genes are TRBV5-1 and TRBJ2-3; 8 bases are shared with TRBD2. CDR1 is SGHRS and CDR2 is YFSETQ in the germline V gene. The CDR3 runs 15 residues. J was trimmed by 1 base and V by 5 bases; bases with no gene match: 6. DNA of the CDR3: TGCGCCAGCAGACCGGGACTAGGTGGCACAGATACGCAGTATTTT. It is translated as CASRPGLGGTDTQYF.